This TCR beta chain is from a study of shared clonotypes between healthy human individuals (dated by TCRdb to the early 2020s). Study-wide context: The cohort comprised two women and three men aged 18 to 49 years. For each donor, CD4 naive and CD4 memory were each run on three plates, CD8 naive on two plates, and CD8 memory on one plate. To estimate repertoire size and how much clonotypes are shared between individuals, the study performed deep sequencing of blood TCR repertoires from about 5 healthy adults. Libraries were prepared and TCR repertoires were sequenced by different laboratories using diverse techniques, in order to increase sequencing depth and limit assay-specific biases. Leukapheresis yielded between about 0.94 and 8.9 billion PBMCs per donor.

Using the deep immunoSEQ assay, TCR CDR3 regions were amplified from genomic DNA by multiplex PCR. Extracted genomic DNA from each cell subset was distributed evenly across all wells of several immunoSEQ 96-well plates, and each plate was treated as a replicate. For sorted subsets, roughly 0.2 ug genomic DNA, equal to about 30,000 T cell genomes, was loaded into each replicate PCR. Purified libraries were quantified with a Qubit 3.0 fluorometer, sized on a Bioanalyzer 2100, and re-quantified with the KAPA Library Quantification kit. Each immunoSEQ 96-well plate was sequenced on its own single-read 150-cycle Illumina NextSeq 550 flow cell. Per the authors' processing: Because the immunoSEQ output included only junctional sequences and no quality scores, the filtering could not be the same as the filtering used for full-length reads. To assign V/J genes and CDR3, sequences were annotated using PyIR, a Python wrapper for IgBLAST v1.9, with IMGT germline references. Reads were filtered out if the reads had weak V/J assignments (E-value above 1e-6), no CDR3, stop codons, out-of-frame junctions, or ambiguous translated residues. V3J clonotypes were defined by identical inferred V gene, J gene, and CDR3 amino acid sequence. Percentage overlap between repertoires was calculated by dividing the number of shared unique clonotypes by the size of the smaller repertoire. RTK rarefaction, the Chao1 estimator, and Recon v2.1 estimates of unobserved clonotypes were used to assess repertoire richness. For all TCRbeta clonotypes obtained by the gDNA method from a handful of donors, generation probabilities were computed with OLGA. TCRdb's version of the immuneACCESS table is confined to in-frame rearrangements and falls short of the full clone set. An unresolved V gene accounts for under half of the shortfall where checked; the remainder is of unknown origin. V, J and clone size derive from that table, while D and trimming were established from the DNA sequence. Within this sample are some 2.3 million clones, with more than 80% of them counted one time only. Of the sample, 0.39% falls within the top ten clones.

V and J are trimmed by 6 bases and 4 bases, and the gene matches miss 3 bases of the junction. CDR1 and CDR2 (MNHEY, SVGAGI) derive from the germline V gene. From cysteine to phenylalanine, the CDR3 is 14 amino acids long. Only CDR3 DNA remains: 42 bases, in frame from the first base. This clone was counted once. The antigen it binds to is not known. There are no base qualities to consult, and no much larger clone falls within one base. Healthy HIV-negative adults with no recently reported acute infections or vaccinations were included as donors. All donors were Caucasian adults living in Nashville, Tennessee, USA. CD4+ T cells were enriched by magnetic negative selection; naive cells were then positively selected on CD45RA, and the negative fraction formed the memory subset. Blood was obtained by leukapheresis, after which PBMCs were separated by Ficoll-Histopaque density gradient centrifugation and cryopreserved in liquid nitrogen vapor phase. Analytical flow cytometry was used to check the purity and quantity of each magnetically sorted T cell population. From each sorted fraction, genomic DNA was isolated and quantified by UV absorbance on a Nanodrop 2000c.

Study-wide findings and limitations: Clonotypes shared by all four sorted-subset donors showed higher generation probabilities than non-shared clonotypes. Even with the large sequencing depth, rarefaction of the sorted-subset datasets indicated that sequencing was incomplete. Across four donors, roughly 5% of naive CD4, 3.5% of naive CD8, 2.3% of memory CD4, and approximately 0.4% of memory CD8 clonotypes were shared. Based on pairwise subsampling, the degree of clonotype sharing among donors was expected to be affected by sequencing depth. Because the study included a small number of donors, the genetic and exposure-history diversity represented was limited. Larger estimated clonotype richness was generally found for naive subsets than for memory subsets. Only blood was sampled, and tissue TCR repertoires likely differ from those in blood.

Input material: naive CD4+ T cells from PBMCs. The meaning of the sample's cell subset or site label: CD45RA+ positively selected. The receptor was derived from a man aged 18 to 29 in good health. Some clones in this sample may be carry-over from other donors' samples. The rearranged chain carries TRBV6-5 and TRBJ1-2, with TRBD1 matching 12 junction bases. The DNA sequence is TGTGCCAGCAGAGGGACAGGGGGCTCCTATGGCTACACCTTC. This codes for CASRGTGGSYGYTF.